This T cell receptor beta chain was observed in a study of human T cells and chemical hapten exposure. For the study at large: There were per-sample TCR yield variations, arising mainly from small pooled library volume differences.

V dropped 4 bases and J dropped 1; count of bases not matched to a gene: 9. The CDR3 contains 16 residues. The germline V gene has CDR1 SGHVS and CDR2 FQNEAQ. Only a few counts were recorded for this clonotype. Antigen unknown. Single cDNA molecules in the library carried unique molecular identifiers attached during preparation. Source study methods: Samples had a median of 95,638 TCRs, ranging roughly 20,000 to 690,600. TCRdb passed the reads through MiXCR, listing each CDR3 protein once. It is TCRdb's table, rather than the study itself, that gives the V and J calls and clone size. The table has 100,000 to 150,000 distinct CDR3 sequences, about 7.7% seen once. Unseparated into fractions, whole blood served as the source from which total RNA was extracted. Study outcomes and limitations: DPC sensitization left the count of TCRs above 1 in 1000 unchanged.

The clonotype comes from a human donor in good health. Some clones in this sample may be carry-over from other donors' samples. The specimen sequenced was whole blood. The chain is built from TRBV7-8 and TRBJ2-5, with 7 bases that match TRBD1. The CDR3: CASSSGTVGSQETQYF. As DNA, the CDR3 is TGTGCCAGCAGCTCAGGGACAGTAGGATCCCAAGAGACCCAGTACTTC. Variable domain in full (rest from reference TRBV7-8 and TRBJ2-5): GAGVSQSPRYKVAKRGQDVALRCDPISGHVSLFWYQQALGQGPEFLTYFQNEAQLDKSGLPSDRFFAERPEGSVSTLKIQRTQQEDSAVYLCASSSGTVGSQETQYFGPGTRLLVL.